What follows is one TCR beta chain and its context. Antigen unknown. This sample is part of a study of CD8 T cells in ankylosing spondylitis. Study-wide results and limits: Ankylosing spondylitis blood appeared to carry a characteristic TCR beta motif of several highly homologous variants. The study looked at matched synovial fluid samples from ankylosing spondylitis patients. Disease-linked clones were reported to be significantly enriched there.

Researchers built TCR beta libraries using quantitative 5'-RACE with molecular barcodes. Via MiXCR, TCRdb re-called the 5' RACE reads, giving one row per CDR3 protein. The repertoire holds about 500,000 distinct CDR3 sequences, with roughly 12% as singletons. Germline V gene lookup returns CDR1 SEHNR and CDR2 FQNEAQ (reference sequence). Trimming took 5 bases from V and 7 from J, leaving 8 bases between them. CDR3 size: 12 residues. The sequenced material came from blood, either unsorted or a sorted T cell fraction (not recorded which). The sequence was collected from a male donor with ankylosing spondylitis. The rearrangement uses TRBV7-9 and TRBJ2-2, with D perhaps TRBD2 (5 bases). In DNA form, the CDR3 reads TGTGCCAGCAGCCGGGCGGGCGGGGAGCTGTTTTTT. This codes for CASSRAGGELFF.